Reported below is one T cell receptor (beta chain). This record belongs to a study of blood T cell repertoires in COVID-19. Study in general: Italy, Spain and the United States were the sources of the convalescent and acute COVID-19 samples.

The authors' processing: Cell counts per sample came from amplifying reference gene primers. Clones were read by immunoSEQ multiplex PCR, and TCRdb kept only the in-frame ones, dropping some. From that table come the V and J calls and clone size; the DNA was used to work out D and trimming. The data show 650,000 to 800,000 clones, approximately 90% seen once. The sample was peripheral blood. This TCR was recovered from a woman aged 18-30 years with acute or convalescent COVID-19.

CDR3 loop: CASSQFGQIYGYTF. The DNA of the CDR3 is TGTGCCAGCAGCCAATTCGGACAGATCTATGGCTACACCTTC. The chain is built from TRBV4-2 and TRBJ1-2; D possibly corresponds to TRBD1 (6 bases). Trimming left V 2 bases short and J 4 bases short, with 11 bases between. This CDR3 contains 14 residues. Germline lookup yields CDR1 LGHNA and CDR2 YNFKEQ.